The 8 T cell receptor beta chains listed next were all sequenced from one sample in a study of beta chain features in type 1 diabetes. Expressed TCRB transcripts were sequenced, since all the RNA that had been isolated was reverse transcribed. Clones were read by immunoSEQ multiplex PCR, and TCRdb kept only the in-frame ones, dropping some. The sample records a few hundred thousand clones, more than 13% being singletons. The sample taken for sequencing was naive CD4+ T cells from blood. The source is a young woman in good health.

This clone was counted between two and nine times. The genes are TRBV7-9 and TRBJ1-1; D possibly corresponds to TRBD1 (6 bases). CDR3 length equals 15 residues. Germline V lookup: CDR1 SEHNR, CDR2 FQNEAQ (reference sequence). Trimming removed 4 bases from V and 4 bases from J, with 16 bases in between. CDR3 bases: TGTGCCAGCAGCTCCCCCACAGGGTACGGCACTGAAGCTTTCTTT. It yields the protein CASSSPTGYGTEAFF.

This sequence joins TRBV29-1 and TRBJ2-1, with D tentatively TRBD2 (6 bases). The V gene lost 3 bases and the J gene lost 4 bases, with 13 bases spanning the gap. The CDR3 runs to 14 residues. Germline lookup yields CDR1 SQVTM and CDR2 ANQGSEA. This chain's CDR3 is CSVDIRRGYNEQFF. The CDR3 DNA follows: TGCAGCGTTGATATCCGGCGGGGATACAATGAGCAGTTCTTC.

The V and J genes are TRBV30 and TRBJ2-5; 11 bases are a match to TRBD2. The CDR3 length is 15 residues. Germline V gene lookup returns CDR1 GTSNPN and CDR2 SVGIG (reference sequence). With V trimmed by 0 bases and J by 5 bases, 5 bases remained unmatched. The CDR3 region has the DNA TGTGCCTGGAGTGTTCCGGGACTAGCGGCTGAGACCCAGTACTTC. Translation: CAWSVPGLAAETQYF. The whole variable domain, remainder taken from reference TRBV30 and TRBJ2-5, is SQTIHQWPATLVQPVGSPLSLECTVEGTSNPNLYWYRQAAGRGLQLLFYSVGIGQISSEVPQNLSASRPQDRQFILSSKKLLLSDSGFYLCAWSVPGLAAETQYFGPGTRLLVL.

The chain carries TRBV2 and TRBJ2-3; 9 bases fit TRBD1. The CDR3 is made up of 15 amino acids. J gave up 2 bases and V 7 bases, and 7 bases lay outside the gene matches. The germline V gene has CDR1 SNHLY and CDR2 FYNNEI. CDR3 in amino acids: CASIGQGLYTDTQYF. The CDR3 nucleotides are TGTGCCAGCATAGGACAGGGGCTATACACAGATACGCAGTATTTT.

A few counts support this clone. The gene calls are TRBV30 and TRBJ1-2, with D maybe TRBD1 (5 bases). The germline CDR1 and CDR2 sequences are GTSNPN and SVGIG (reference sequence). Trimming pared 4 bases from V and 2 bases from J, leaving 8 bases between. The CDR3 runs to 12 residues. The CDR3 region is CAWMTANYGYTF. CDR3 nucleotides: TGTGCCTGGATGACAGCAAACTATGGCTACACCTTC.

The V gene is TRBV27, the J gene TRBJ2-7; 8 bases agree with TRBD1. This CDR3 has 15 residues. The trim removed 10 bases at V and 6 bases at J, leaving 17 bases unmatched. From germline, CDR1 is MNHEY and CDR2 SMNVEV (reference sequence). The CDR3 loop is CATSSQGALVPEQYF. CDR3 in DNA: TGTGCCACCTCGTCCCAGGGGGCGCTTGTCCCCGAGCAGTACTTC.

In its sample, this clone was seen a few times. The rearrangement links TRBV19 to TRBJ2-3; D unresolved. CDR1 LNHDA and CDR2 SQIVND come from the germline V gene (reference sequence). The CDR3 totals 14 residues. The V end was cut by 3 bases, the J end by 0 bases, with 7 bases between. Written as DNA, the CDR3 is TGTGCCAGTAGTATCGCCCAGAGCACAGATACGCAGTATTTT. Amino acid sequence: CASSIAQSTDTQYF.

This clone occurred a few times. The chain joins TRBV4-3 to TRBJ2-5; a possible D gene is TRBD2 (6 bases). V was pared by 1 base and J by 2 bases, with 14 bases between. Germline CDR1 is LGHNA and CDR2 is YSLEER. The CDR3 is 16 amino acids. The CDR3 is CASSQGNSGTQETQYF. The DNA of the CDR3 is TGCGCCAGCAGCCAAGGAAATAGCGGAACGCAAGAGACCCAGTACTTC.